This TCR beta chain was sequenced during a study of naive and memory T cell subsets. Study results and limitations: This RNA-based method may be sensitive to activation-related transcript changes.

Ligated cDNA underwent four rounds of PCR with nested alpha and beta constant region primers and SP2. Reverse transcription of blood and skin TCR RNA was primed at alpha and beta constant regions. One entry per CDR3 protein, called by TCRdb with MiXCR from the UMI-ligation and nested PCR reads. In the table there are tens of thousands of distinct CDR3 sequences, around 5.2% of which are singletons. There are 15 residues in the CDR3. TCR cDNA received a 3' ligated oligonucleotide that carried a UMI. Adult healthy volunteers gave 2.5 ml peripheral blood for whole-blood RNA. Input was about 1 to 1,100 ng of DNase-treated total RNA without cell sorting. Comments on this clonotype: Its target is unknown. One end of the junction does not line up with germline, which may come from a read error.

The TCR originated in an adult in good health. Source material: blood. This chain connects TRBV12-3 or TRBV12-4 to TRBJ1-4; 9 positions match TRBD1. CDR3 residues: CASGLKGTGTEKLIF. The CDR3 bases are TGTGCCAGCGGTTTAAAGGGGACAGGGACTGAAAAACTGATTTTT.